This TCR beta chain is from a study of CD8 T cells in Susac syndrome. Study results and caveats: None of the CD4+ T cell repertoires in Susac syndrome showed clonal expansion. The study's TCR sequencing and HLA analysis covered a relatively small number of individuals, and the study acknowledged this.

Notes on this clonotype: Its target is not known.

Random hexamers were used to reverse transcribe an amount of 0.5 to 1 ug RNA. TCR beta CDR3 was amplified by immunoSEQ covering 54 Vbeta and 13 Jbeta. Using its own MiXCR run on the immunoSEQ multiplex PCR reads, TCRdb lists one record per CDR3 protein. The sample has about 180,000 distinct CDR3 sequences; around 94% are singletons. The CDR3 consists of 15 residues. The J segment lost 4 bases and the V segment lost 3 bases, leaving 6 bases of the junction unmatched. Germline loops: CDR1 SGHVS, CDR2 FQNEAQ. The diagnostic criteria were recently defined, and patients with Susac syndrome met them for definite or probable disease.

Sequencing was performed on CD4+ T cells from PBMCs. This chain joins TRBV7-8 and TRBJ2-3; TRBD1 matches at 8 bases. This TCR came from a human donor with Susac syndrome. The CDR3 nucleotides read TGTGCCAGCAGCTTGGACAGGGCGATGGCAGATACGCAGTATTTT. Protein: CASSLDRAMADTQYF.